This TCR beta chain emerged from a study of T cell repertoires in cytomegalovirus infection. Study context: Indications of both CMV infection and matching HLA type were provided by public TCR beta signatures.

CDR1 and CDR2 (germline): SGHAT, FQNNGV. The CDR3 spans 15 residues. Trimming removed 10 bases from V and 1 base from J, with 19 bases in between. Via MiXCR, TCRdb re-called the reads, giving one row per CDR3 protein. The repertoire includes around 440,000 distinct CDR3 sequences, around 11% of them detected once, and roughly 10% sits in the top ten. This clonotype was counted a few times. Sequencing was carried out using PBMCs. The chain recombines TRBV11-2 with TRBJ1-1, with D hard to call. This TCR derives from a human donor in good health (CMV status not recorded). Some clones in this sample may be carry-over from other donors' samples. CDR3 in amino acids: CATGLWTDRNTEAFF. The CDR3 nucleotides are TGTGCCACCGGACTCTGGACCGATAGGAACACTGAAGCTTTCTTT.